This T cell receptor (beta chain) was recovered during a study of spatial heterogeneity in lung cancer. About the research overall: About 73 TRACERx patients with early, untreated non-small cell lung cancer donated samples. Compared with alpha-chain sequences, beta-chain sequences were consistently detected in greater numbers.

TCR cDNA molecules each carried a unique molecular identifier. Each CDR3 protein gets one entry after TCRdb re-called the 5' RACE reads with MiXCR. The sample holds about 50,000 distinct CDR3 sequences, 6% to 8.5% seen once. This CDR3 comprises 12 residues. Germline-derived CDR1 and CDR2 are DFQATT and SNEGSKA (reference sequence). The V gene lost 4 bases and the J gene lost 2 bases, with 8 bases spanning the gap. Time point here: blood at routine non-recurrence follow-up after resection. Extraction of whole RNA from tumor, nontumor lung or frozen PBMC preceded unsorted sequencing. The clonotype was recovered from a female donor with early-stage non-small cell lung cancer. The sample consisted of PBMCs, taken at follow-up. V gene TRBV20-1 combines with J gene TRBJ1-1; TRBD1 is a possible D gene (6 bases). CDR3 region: CSAKGGNTEAFF. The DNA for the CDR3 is TGCAGTGCTAAGGGGGGAAACACTGAAGCTTTCTTT.